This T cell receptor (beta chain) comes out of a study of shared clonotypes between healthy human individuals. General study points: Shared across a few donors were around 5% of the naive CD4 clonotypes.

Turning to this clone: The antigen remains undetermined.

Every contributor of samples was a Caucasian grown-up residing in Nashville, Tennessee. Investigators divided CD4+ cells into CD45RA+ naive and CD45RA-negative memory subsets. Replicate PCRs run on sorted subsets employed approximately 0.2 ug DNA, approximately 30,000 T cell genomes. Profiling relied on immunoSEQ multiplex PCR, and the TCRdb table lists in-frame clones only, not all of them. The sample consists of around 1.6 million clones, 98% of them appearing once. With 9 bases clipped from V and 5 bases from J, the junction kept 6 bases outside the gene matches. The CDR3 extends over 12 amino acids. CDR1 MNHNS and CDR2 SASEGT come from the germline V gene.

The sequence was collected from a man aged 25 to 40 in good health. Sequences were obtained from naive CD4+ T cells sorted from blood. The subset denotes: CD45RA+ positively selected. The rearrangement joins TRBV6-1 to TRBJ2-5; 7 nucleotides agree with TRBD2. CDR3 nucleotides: TGTGCCAGTGCGAGGCGGGAGGAGACCCAGTACTTC. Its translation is CASARREETQYF.